The 28 T cell receptor beta chains below were found in one sample sequenced in a study of T cell changes during pregnancy in multiple sclerosis. Sequenced by immunoSEQ multiplex PCR; TCRdb stores in-frame clones only, minus some. This table holds about 81,000 clones, 94% found once. This specimen consisted of peripheral blood, obtained in the third trimester of pregnancy. The receptors here all came from a female donor with multiple sclerosis, enrolled in a pregnancy study.

The V gene is TRBV6-5, the J gene TRBJ2-3, with 7 bases matching TRBD2. The V gene's germline CDR1 is MNHEY and CDR2 SVGAGI. This CDR3 is built from 15 residues. J was trimmed by 0 bases and V by 7 bases; bases with no gene match: 7. The CDR3, as DNA: TGTGCCAGCACCTCGGGGGGAACTAGCACAGATACGCAGTATTTT. Protein sequence: CASTSGGTSTDTQYF.

The chain employs TRBV5-4 and TRBJ1-1, with TRBD1 matching over 7 bases. The CDR3 extends over 13 amino acids. Unmatched junction bases numbered 5, after V lost 4 bases and J lost 5 bases. Germline CDR1 SGHNT, CDR2 YYREEE (reference sequence). This CDR3 is CASSPDRVTEAFF. CDR3 coding DNA: TGTGCCAGCAGCCCCGACAGGGTTACTGAAGCTTTCTTT. Based on the CDR3 plus reference TRBV5-4 and TRBJ1-1, the full variable domain is ETGVTQSPTHLIKTRGQQVTLRCSSQSGHNTVSWYQQALGQGPQFIFQYYREEENGRGNFPPRFSGLQFPNYSSELNVNALELDDSALYLCASSPDRVTEAFFGQGTRLTVV.

The chain combines TRBV5-1 with TRBJ2-1, with 9 bases fitting TRBD2. The CDR3 consists of 17 residues. V lost 0 bases to trimming and J lost 0 bases; unmatched junction nucleotides: 4. The germline gives CDR1 SGHRS, CDR2 YFSETQ. The DNA of the CDR3 is TGCGCCAGCAGCTTGGGTGTGCGGGGGGGCTCCTACAATGAGCAGTTCTTC. This sequence encodes CASSLGVRGGSYNEQFF.

The chain combines TRBV27 with TRBJ2-7; TRBD2 is a possible D gene (6 bases). This CDR3 comprises 18 residues. The V and J ends lost 2 bases and 8 bases respectively, with 28 bases between them. Germline lookup yields CDR1 MNHEY and CDR2 SMNVEV (reference sequence). This CDR3 is CASSLRSLQEGTHRKQYF. The CDR3 DNA is TGTGCCAGCAGTTTAAGGTCCCTCCAGGAGGGGACGCATAGGAAGCAGTACTTC.

The chain links TRBV6-5 to TRBJ1-1, with D unresolved. The CDR3 sequence is 13 residues long. Germline CDR1 reads MNHEY; CDR2 reads SVGAGI. Trimming left V 4 bases short and J 2 bases short, with 8 bases between. DNA for the CDR3: TGTGCCAGCAGTTTCCGACTAAACACTGAAGCTTTCTTT. Amino acids: CASSFRLNTEAFF.

The J gene is TRBJ1-4, the V gene TRBV7-9; 7 nucleotides align to TRBD1. V lost 5 bases to trimming and J lost 8 bases; unmatched junction nucleotides: 11. Germline loops: CDR1 SEHNR, CDR2 FQNEAQ (reference sequence). This CDR3 spans 15 amino acids. The CDR3 spells CASSIATGLGEKLFF. The CDR3 nucleotides read TGTGCCAGCAGCATCGCGACAGGGCTGGGGGAAAAACTGTTTTTT.

V is TRBV29-1 and J is TRBJ2-4, with D possibly being TRBD1 (6 bases). Germline V gene data show CDR1 as SQVTM and CDR2 as ANQGSEA. V shed 6 bases and J shed 6 bases, with 12 bases lying between them. The CDR3 spans 12 residues. The CDR3 DNA follows: TGCAGCGTGGGGACACTGGGAAACATTCAGTACTTC. Protein: CSVGTLGNIQYF.

V is TRBV13 and J is TRBJ2-1; 13 bases fit TRBD2. Germline lookup yields CDR1 PRHDT and CDR2 FYEKMQ (reference sequence). CDR3 size: 15 residues. V trimming: 3 bases; J trimming: 7 bases; junction bases outside the gene matches: 3. The CDR3 bases are TGTGCCAGCAGCTTCGGGACTAGCGGGGTTAATGAGCAGTTCTTC. Translated, it gives CASSFGTSGVNEQFF.

The V gene is TRBV30, the J gene TRBJ1-1; no definite D call. CDR3 length: 12 amino acids. CDR1 and CDR2 (germline): GTSNPN, SVGIG (reference sequence). Deletions cut 0 bases from V and 6 bases from J, with 8 bases between. The CDR3 loop reads CAWSVTFPEAFF. The CDR3 coding sequence is TGTGCCTGGAGTGTAACATTCCCTGAAGCTTTCTTT.

This sequence joins TRBV15 and TRBJ2-5; D may be TRBD2 (6 bases). The V end was cut by 0 bases, the J end by 2 bases, with 16 bases between. In germline, CDR1 is LNHNV, CDR2 YYDKDF (reference sequence). This CDR3 is built from 17 residues. CDR3 sequence reads: CATSRDAGLGRQETQYF. The CDR3 DNA reads TGTGCCACCAGCAGAGATGCGGGGCTAGGTCGGCAAGAGACCCAGTACTTC.

V is TRBV14 and J is TRBJ2-2; D unresolved. Trimming cost V 2 bases and J 0 bases, with 7 bases left between them. CDR1 SGHDN and CDR2 FVKESK come from the germline V gene. This CDR3 is built from 15 residues. CDR3 sequence: CASSQTTSNTGELFF. CDR3 nucleotide sequence: TGTGCCAGCAGCCAAACAACCTCGAACACCGGGGAGCTGTTTTTT.

This sequence joins TRBV5-1 and TRBJ2-5, with D tentatively TRBD1 (6 bases). Per the germline V gene, CDR1 is SGHRS and CDR2 is YFSETQ. Trimming took off 5 bases at V and 5 bases at J, with 16 bases between the two ends. This CDR3 has 14 amino acids. The CDR3 protein is CASREKGVFETQYF. The CDR3 nucleotides are TGCGCCAGCAGAGAAAAGGGGGTTTTCGAGACCCAGTACTTC.

The genes are TRBV4-1 and TRBJ1-4; D remains ambiguous. CDR3 length equals 14 residues. V lost 3 bases to trimming and J lost 6 bases, with 11 bases between them. Germline V gene sequence: CDR1 MGHRA, CDR2 YSYEKL. The CDR3 DNA follows: TGCGCCAGCAGCCAGGTACCGGGTGATGAAAAACTGTTTTTT. It translates to CASSQVPGDEKLFF.

As regards this clone: The junction departs from germline at one end; a sequencing error may be responsible. V is TRBV10-1 and J is TRBJ2-5; TRBD2 matches 13 bases. The germline V gene encodes CDR1 WNHNN and CDR2 SYGVQD (reference sequence). The CDR3 consists of 14 residues. DNA of the CDR3: TGCGCCAGCAGTGAGTCGGGGGCCGGGACTAGCGGGGACTTC. Amino acids: CASSESGAGTSGDF.

V and J are TRBV9 and TRBJ2-1; possible D gene TRBD1, 6 bases. The CDR3 length is 16 residues. Trimming left V 5 bases short and J 6 bases short, with 21 bases between. The germline gives CDR1 SGDLS, CDR2 YYNGEE. The CDR3 coding sequence is TGTGCCAGCAGTAAGTACAGGGAATTGAGGGGCAATGAGCAGTTCTTC. Amino acids: CASSKYRELRGNEQFF.

The chain combines TRBV7-3 with TRBJ2-3, with 10 bases matching TRBD2. CDR3 length: 16 amino acids. From germline, CDR1 is SGHTA and CDR2 FQGTGA. Trimming removed 4 bases from V and 1 base from J; junction bases left unmatched: 5. This chain's CDR3 is CASSSSGGGGTDTQYF. CDR3 bases: TGTGCCAGCAGCTCGAGCGGGGGGGGAGGCACAGATACGCAGTATTTT.

The chain is built from TRBV5-1 and TRBJ2-7, with TRBD1 matching over 9 bases. With V trimmed by 4 bases and J by 5 bases, 7 bases remained unmatched. CDR3 length equals 14 residues. CDR1 is SGHRS, CDR2 YFSETQ, per germline. CDR3 sequence reads: CASSRGQGNDEQYF. DNA for the CDR3: TGCGCCAGCAGCCGAGGACAGGGGAACGACGAGCAGTACTTC.

The V gene is TRBV18, the J gene TRBJ2-4; the match to TRBD2 covers 7 bases. Per germline, CDR1 KGHSH and CDR2 LQKENI. V gave up 2 bases and J gave up 10 bases; unmatched junction bases: 2. The CDR3 runs to 12 residues. CDR3 nucleotides: TGTGCCAGCTCACCAATGGGGGGGATTCAGTACTTC. It translates to CASSPMGGIQYF. The entire variable domain, with the rest obtained from reference TRBV18 and TRBJ2-4, is as follows: NAGVMQNPRHLVRRRGQEARLRCSPMKGHSHVYWYRQLPEEGLKFMVYLQKENIIDESGMPKERFSAEFPKEGPSILRIQQVVRGDSAAYFCASSPMGGIQYFGAGTRLSVL.

The V and J genes are TRBV5-4 and TRBJ1-4; 8 bases agree with TRBD1. Germline-derived CDR1 and CDR2 are SGHNT and YYREEE (reference sequence). The CDR3 spans 13 residues. V lost 3 bases to trimming and J lost 8 bases; unmatched junction nucleotides: 3. The CDR3 region is CASSSDRVEKLFF. CDR3 DNA sequence: TGTGCCAGCAGCTCGGACAGGGTGGAAAAACTGTTTTTT.

This chain connects TRBV14 to TRBJ1-1, with no clear D. The CDR3 loop spans 10 amino acids. The germline gives CDR1 SGHDN, CDR2 FVKESK. With 4 bases removed from V and 7 bases from J, the gap between germline ends came to 4 bases. The CDR3 DNA reads as TGTGCCAGCAGCCCACTTGAAGCTTTCTTT. This encodes CASSPLEAFF.

This clone was observed once. This rearrangement joins TRBV29-1 to TRBJ1-2; 8 bases fit TRBD1. After removal of 7 bases from V and 2 bases from J, the junction contained 3 bases not matched to a gene. Germline V lookup: CDR1 SQVTM, CDR2 ANQGSEA. The CDR3 spans 12 residues. The CDR3 DNA sequence: TGCAGCGCCGACAGGGGAAACTATGGCTACACCTTC. As protein: CSADRGNYGYTF. The entire variable domain, with the rest obtained from reference TRBV29-1 and TRBJ1-2, is as follows: SAVISQKPSRDICQRGTSLTIQCQVDSQVTMMFWYRQQPGQSLTLIATANQGSEATYESGFVIDKFPISRPNLTFSTLTVSNMSPEDSSIYLCSADRGNYGYTFGSGTRLTVV.

The J gene is TRBJ2-3, the V gene TRBV9; D call uncertain. Between the trimmed V and J ends, which lost 0 bases and 2 bases, there was a span of 10 bases. The CDR3 length is 15 residues. Germline CDR1 SGDLS, CDR2 YYNGEE. The CDR3 loop is CASSVAGSFTDTQYF. The DNA for the CDR3 is TGTGCCAGCAGCGTAGCCGGGTCTTTCACAGATACGCAGTATTTT.

The chain combines TRBV5-1 with TRBJ2-1, with D tentatively TRBD1 (5 bases). The CDR3 spans 14 residues. V lost 4 bases to trimming and J lost 7 bases, with 15 bases between them. CDR1 SGHRS and CDR2 YFSETQ come from the germline V gene. The CDR3 region has the DNA TGCGCCAGCAGCCTGGACCAGGGCCGAAATGAGCAGTTCTTC. Translation gives CASSLDQGRNEQFF. Complete variable domain (other parts from reference TRBV5-1 and TRBJ2-1): KAGVTQTPRYLIKTRGQQVTLSCSPISGHRSVSWYQQTPGQGLQFLFEYFSETQRNKGNFPGRFSGRQFSNSRSEMNVSTLELGDSALYLCASSLDQGRNEQFFGPGTRLTVL.

The CDR3 nucleotides are TGCGCCAGCAGCCAAGCCCCGACAGTTCAAGAGACCCAGTACTTC. Protein: CASSQAPTVQETQYF. The chain combines TRBV4-1 with TRBJ2-5, with D perhaps matching TRBD1 (5 bases). V was trimmed by 1 base and J by 2 bases, leaving 11 bases between them. Looked up from germline, CDR1 is MGHRA and CDR2 is YSYEKL. This CDR3 region has 15 residues.

In its sample, this clone was seen once. The rearrangement joins TRBV27 to TRBJ2-1; 7 nucleotides line up with TRBD1. Germline CDR1 MNHEY, CDR2 SMNVEV (reference sequence). The CDR3 consists of 14 residues. V shed 7 bases and J 2 bases; nucleotides not matched to a gene: 5. The CDR3: CASTWDRTYNEQFF. In DNA, the CDR3 is TGTGCCAGCACCTGGGACAGAACCTACAATGAGCAGTTCTTC.

The chain uses TRBV7-9 and TRBJ2-3; possibly TRBD2 for D (5 bases). Trimming stripped 2 bases from V and 4 bases from J, with 13 bases between. This CDR3 is 15 amino acids long. Germline lookup yields CDR1 SEHNR and CDR2 FQNEAQ (reference sequence). In DNA form, the CDR3 reads TGTGCCAGCAGCTTAAGGTCGGGAATGTCAGATACGCAGTATTTT. It specifies CASSLRSGMSDTQYF.

This chain connects TRBV19 to TRBJ1-2; D not certain. Germline values: CDR1 LNHDA, CDR2 SQIVND (reference sequence). CDR3 length equals 13 residues. The V end was cut by 6 bases, the J end by 7 bases, with 15 bases between. Written as DNA, the CDR3 is TGTGCCAGTAGGACCCGGACTGAAGTTGGCTACACCTTC. Encoded protein: CASRTRTEVGYTF.

V gene TRBV25-1 combines with J gene TRBJ1-1; 8 positions agree with TRBD1. Germline-derived CDR1 and CDR2 are MGHDK and SYGVNS. V shed 10 bases and J 0 bases; nucleotides not matched to a gene: 7. This CDR3 is built from 14 residues. Here the CDR3 DNA reads TGTGCCACCCGACAGGGGTTTCTGAACACTGAAGCTTTCTTT. Protein product: CATRQGFLNTEAFF.